This TCR beta chain was recovered during a study of a mutant IDH1 vaccine in newly diagnosed glioma. As for the study in general: Investigators started vaccination 4-6 weeks after radiotherapy alone, or with temozolomide cycles.

TCRdb's copy holds only in-frame clones and misses some; the assay was immunoSEQ multiplex PCR. The sample has about 120,000 clones; under 90% are singletons. This clone occurred once. The antigen is not known. The time point denotes: week 11, during vaccination. A 20-mer mutant IDH1 peptide at 300 ug was injected subcutaneously with topical imiquimod. Trimming took 4 bases from V and 5 from J, leaving 15 bases between them. The germline CDR1 and CDR2 sequences are MDHEN and SYDVKM. This CDR3 has 15 amino acids. This chain connects TRBV28 to TRBJ1-5; unclear D gene. Sequencing used PBMCs, obtained from a glioma patient whose treatment included an IDH1 peptide vaccine. This sequence originates from a woman aged 45-59 years with glioma. The CDR3 DNA is TGTGCCAGCAGTTACGACAAGGGAGGAGATCAGCCCCAGCATTTT. It encodes CASSYDKGGDQPQHF.